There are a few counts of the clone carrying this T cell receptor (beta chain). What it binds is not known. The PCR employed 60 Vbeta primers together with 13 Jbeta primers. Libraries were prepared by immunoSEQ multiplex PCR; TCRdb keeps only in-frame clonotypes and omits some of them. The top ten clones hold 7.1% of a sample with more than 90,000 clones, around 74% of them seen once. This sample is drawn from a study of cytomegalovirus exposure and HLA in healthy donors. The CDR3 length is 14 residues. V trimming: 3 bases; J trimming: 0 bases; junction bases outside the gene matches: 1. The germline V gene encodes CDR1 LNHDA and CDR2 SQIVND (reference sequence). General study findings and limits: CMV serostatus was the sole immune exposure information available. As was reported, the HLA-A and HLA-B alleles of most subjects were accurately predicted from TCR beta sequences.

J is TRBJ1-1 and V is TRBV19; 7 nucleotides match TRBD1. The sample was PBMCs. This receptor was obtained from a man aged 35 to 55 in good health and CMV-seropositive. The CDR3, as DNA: TGTGCCAGTAGTATGACAGGGTTGAACACTGAAGCTTTCTTT. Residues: CASSMTGLNTEAFF. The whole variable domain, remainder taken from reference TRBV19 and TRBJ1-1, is DGGITQSPKYLFRKEGQNVTLSCEQNLNHDAMYWYRQDPGQGLRLIYYSQIVNDFQKGDIAEGYSVSREKKESFPLTVTSAQKNPTAFYLCASSMTGLNTEAFFGQGTRLTVV.